What follows are 18 T cell receptor beta chains derived from one specimen sequenced in a study of blood T cell repertoires in COVID-19. Method: immunoSEQ multiplex PCR; TCRdb's copy keeps in-frame clones and lacks some. The repertoire consists of 150,000 to 200,000 clones, with over 70% occurring once and the leading ten covering 10% to 15%. The sequencing sample was made of PBMCs or T cells enriched from blood (not recorded which). The receptors were sampled from a woman aged 55-69 years who had recovered from COVID-19.

V is TRBV10-3 and J is TRBJ2-7; D is ambiguous. The CDR3 length is 12 residues. V was trimmed by 0 bases and J by 6 bases, leaving 6 bases between them. CDR1 ENHRY and CDR2 SYGVKD come from the germline V gene. The CDR3 nucleotides are TGTGCCATCAGTGAGTCGCGGCCCGAGCAGTACTTC. It yields the protein CAISESRPEQYF.

DNA for the CDR3: TGTGCCAGCTCACCACCGAGCGTACGGGAGACCCAGTACTTC. Translation gives CASSPPSVRETQYF. The V and J genes are TRBV18 and TRBJ2-5; D is unclear. This CDR3 is built from 14 residues. V was cut by 0 bases and J by 5 bases, with 10 bases left in between. The V gene's germline CDR1 is KGHSH and CDR2 LQKENI.

The V and J genes are TRBV28 and TRBJ1-4, with TRBD1 matching 9 bases. The CDR3 runs to 14 residues. V dropped 5 bases and J dropped 7; count of bases not matched to a gene: 5. Germline assignment: CDR1 MDHEN and CDR2 SYDVKM. CDR3: CASSTGGWGEKLFF. As DNA, the CDR3 is TGTGCCAGCAGTACAGGGGGCTGGGGTGAAAAACTGTTTTTT.

The V call is TRBV15, the J call TRBJ2-1; 9 bases fit TRBD2. The CDR3 has 17 residues. The ends lost 1 base at V and 5 bases at J; junction bases unmatched: 9. Per the germline V gene, CDR1 is LNHNV and CDR2 is YYDKDF (reference sequence). The CDR3 DNA reads TGTGCCACCAGCAGAGGCGAAGGCGGGAGGGGAGACAATGAGCAGTTCTTC. This encodes CATSRGEGGRGDNEQFF.

V usage is TRBV7-3 and J usage is TRBJ2-1; no clear D. CDR3 length: 13 residues. Germline V gene lookup returns CDR1 SGHTA and CDR2 FQGTGA. Trimming cost V 3 bases and J 3 bases, with 6 bases left between them. Here the CDR3 reads CASSFSLYNEQFF. CDR3 DNA sequence: TGTGCCAGCAGCTTTTCCCTCTACAATGAGCAGTTCTTC.

The chain combines TRBV7-6 with TRBJ1-1; D possibly corresponds to TRBD1 (5 bases). CDR3 length: 14 residues. Germline V gene data show CDR1 as SGHVS and CDR2 as FNYEAQ. V was pared by 1 base and J by 1 base, with 7 bases between. The CDR3 DNA sequence: TGTGCCAGCAGCTTAGGGGGCACGAACACTGAAGCTTTCTTT. Translating it yields CASSLGGTNTEAFF.

This chain uses TRBV29-1 with TRBJ1-5; 7 bases line up with TRBD1. This CDR3 region has 13 residues. Germline V lookup: CDR1 SQVTM, CDR2 ANQGSEA. V gave up 3 bases and J gave up 3 bases; unmatched junction bases: 2. CDR3 protein: CSVETGPNQPQHF. DNA for the CDR3: TGCAGCGTTGAGACAGGGCCCAATCAGCCCCAGCATTTT.

The V and J genes are TRBV5-6 and TRBJ2-7, with a possible D match to TRBD2 (6 bases). The germline V and J ends were trimmed by 2 bases and 0 bases, with 15 bases remaining between them. The germline gives CDR1 SGHDT, CDR2 YYEEEE. This CDR3 has 16 amino acids. The CDR3 protein is CASSFRQRVLSYEQYF. CDR3 bases: TGTGCCAGCAGCTTTAGACAGCGGGTCCTCTCCTACGAGCAGTACTTC.

The chain has TRBV19 and TRBJ1-2, with D tentatively TRBD1 (6 bases). This CDR3 comprises 15 residues. Germline V gene lookup returns CDR1 LNHDA and CDR2 SQIVND (reference sequence). V gave up 3 bases and J gave up 2 bases, with 13 bases separating them. CDR3 sequence: CASSMRQGFNYGYTF. The CDR3 DNA reads as TGTGCCAGTAGTATGAGGCAGGGGTTCAACTATGGCTACACCTTC.

This clone has a single count. The chain links TRBV7-8 to TRBJ1-6; 10 bases agree with TRBD1. V dropped 8 bases and J dropped 8; count of bases not matched to a gene: 12. The CDR3 contains 16 residues. The germline V gene encodes CDR1 SGHVS and CDR2 FQNEAQ. The CDR3 reads CASRAFGTGVDSPLHF. The CDR3 nucleotides read TGTGCCAGCCGAGCTTTCGGGACAGGGGTGGATTCACCCCTCCACTTT.

This sequence joins TRBV25-1 and TRBJ2-7; D might be TRBD1 (6 bases). Germline-derived CDR1 and CDR2 are MGHDK and SYGVNS. The CDR3 covers 15 residues. The V and J ends lost 3 bases and 4 bases respectively, with 16 bases between them. The CDR3 loop reads CASSEEQGIEYEQYF. CDR3 DNA sequence: TGTGCCAGCAGTGAGGAACAGGGTATCGAATACGAGCAGTACTTC.

This sequence joins TRBV3-1 (or the pseudogene TRBV3-2) and TRBJ2-2; 7 bases are a match to TRBD1. The CDR3 sequence is 14 residues long. With V trimmed by 3 bases and J by 7 bases, 5 bases remained unmatched. CDR1 and CDR2 (germline): LGHDT, YNNKEL (reference sequence). The CDR3 DNA is TGTGCCAGCAGCCAGAGGGGGCAAAACGGGGAGCTGTTTTTT. Encoded protein: CASSQRGQNGELFF.

V usage is TRBV5-5 and J usage is TRBJ1-1; possible D gene TRBD1, 6 bases. Germline V CDR1 and CDR2: SGHKS, YYEKEE (reference sequence). The V gene lost 5 bases and the J gene lost 5 bases, with 16 bases spanning the gap. The CDR3 extends over 14 amino acids. The CDR3 loop is CASRGPGEGTEAFF. The CDR3 coding sequence is TGTGCCAGCAGAGGTCCAGGGGAGGGTACTGAAGCTTTCTTT.

Written as DNA, the CDR3 is TGCGCCAGCAGTCGGACAGGGGTGGTATTAGATACGCAGTATTTT. Encoded protein: CASSRTGVVLDTQYF. The V and J genes are TRBV23-1 and TRBJ2-3; 9 bases align to TRBD1. TRBV23-1 is placed among ORFs of uncertain function. This CDR3 is 15 amino acids long. J gave up 5 bases and V 4 bases, and 7 bases lay outside the gene matches.

This rearrangement joins TRBV11-2 to TRBJ1-6; tentatively, D is TRBD1 (6 bases). Germline CDR1 SGHAT, CDR2 FQNNGV. This CDR3 is built from 13 residues. Trimming pared 5 bases from V and 10 bases from J, leaving 12 bases between. CDR3: CASSPGTRSPLHF. CDR3 bases: TGTGCCAGCAGCCCTGGGACACGATCACCCCTCCACTTT.

V gene TRBV11-2 combines with J gene TRBJ1-2; a possible D gene is TRBD1 (6 bases). V was clipped by 5 bases and J by 0 bases, with 19 bases between them. This CDR3 is 17 amino acids long. From germline, CDR1 is SGHAT and CDR2 FQNNGV. The CDR3: CASSRDRPRGANYGYTF. CDR3 coding DNA: TGTGCCAGCAGCCGAGACAGGCCCCGGGGGGCTAACTATGGCTACACCTTC.

The chain employs TRBV7-2 and TRBJ1-6; D ambiguous. The CDR3 runs 13 residues. V was trimmed by 0 bases and J by 9 bases, leaving 6 bases between them. From germline, CDR1 is SGHTA and CDR2 FQGNSA. CDR3 in amino acids: CASSLATGSPLHF. The CDR3 coding sequence is TGTGCCAGCAGCTTAGCCACGGGTTCACCCCTCCACTTT.

The rearrangement links TRBV5-1 to TRBJ2-2, with 8 bases identical to TRBD1. The V and J ends lost 4 bases and 7 bases, in that order; junction bases with no gene match: 6. Germline V gene lookup returns CDR1 SGHRS and CDR2 YFSETQ. The CDR3 contains 14 residues. For the CDR3, the DNA is TGCGCCAGCAGCGTCGGGACAGGCGGCGGGGAGCTGTTTTTT. Protein product: CASSVGTGGGELFF.